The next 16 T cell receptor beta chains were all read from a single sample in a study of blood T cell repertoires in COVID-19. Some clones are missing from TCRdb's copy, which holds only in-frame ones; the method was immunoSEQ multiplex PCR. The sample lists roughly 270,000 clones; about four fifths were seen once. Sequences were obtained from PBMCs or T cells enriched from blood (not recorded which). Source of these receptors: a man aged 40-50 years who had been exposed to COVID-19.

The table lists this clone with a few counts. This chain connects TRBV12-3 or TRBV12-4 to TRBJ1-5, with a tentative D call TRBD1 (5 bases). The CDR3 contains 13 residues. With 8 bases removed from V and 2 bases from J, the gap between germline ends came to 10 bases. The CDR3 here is CASARGGNQPQHF. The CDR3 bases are TGTGCCAGCGCCCGGGGGGGCAATCAGCCCCAGCATTTT.

The CDR3 here is CASSSTGARNTIYF. Here the CDR3 DNA reads TGTGCCAGTAGTAGTACAGGGGCCCGAAACACCATATATTTT. The genes are TRBV19 and TRBJ1-3; 7 bases align to TRBD1. Germline CDR1 is LNHDA and CDR2 is SQIVND (reference sequence). With V trimmed by 4 bases and J by 5 bases, 5 bases remained unmatched. The CDR3 contains 14 residues.

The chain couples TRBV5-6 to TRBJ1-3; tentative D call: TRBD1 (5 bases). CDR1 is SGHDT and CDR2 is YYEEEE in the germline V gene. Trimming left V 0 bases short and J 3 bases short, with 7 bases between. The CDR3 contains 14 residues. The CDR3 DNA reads TGTGCCAGCAGCTTGGAAGGGGTTGGAAACACCATATATTTT. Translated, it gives CASSLEGVGNTIYF. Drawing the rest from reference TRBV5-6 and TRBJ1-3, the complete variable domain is DAGVTQSPTHLIKTRGQQVTLRCSPKSGHDTVSWYQQALGQGPQFIFQYYEEEERQRGNFPDRFSGHQFPNYSSELNVNALLLGDSALYLCASSLEGVGNTIYFGEGSWLTVV.

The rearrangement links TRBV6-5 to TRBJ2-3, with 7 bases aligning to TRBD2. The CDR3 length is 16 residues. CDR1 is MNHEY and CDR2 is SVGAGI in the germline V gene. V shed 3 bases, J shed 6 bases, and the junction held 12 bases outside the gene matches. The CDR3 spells CASSYALGTTRDTQYF. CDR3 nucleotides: TGTGCCAGCAGTTATGCCTTGGGGACTACCAGGGATACGCAGTATTTT.

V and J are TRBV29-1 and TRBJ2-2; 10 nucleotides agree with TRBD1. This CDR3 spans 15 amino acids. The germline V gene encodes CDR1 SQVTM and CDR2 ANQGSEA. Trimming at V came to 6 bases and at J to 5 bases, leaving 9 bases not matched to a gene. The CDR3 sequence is CSVGPPGQGTGELFF. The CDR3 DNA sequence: TGCAGCGTCGGGCCCCCGGGACAGGGGACCGGGGAGCTGTTTTTT.

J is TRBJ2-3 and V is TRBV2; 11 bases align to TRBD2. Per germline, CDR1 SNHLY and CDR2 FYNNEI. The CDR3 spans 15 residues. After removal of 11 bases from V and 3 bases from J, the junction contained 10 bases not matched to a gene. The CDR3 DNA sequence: TGTGCCCTCAGGGTGGCTAGCGGGAGGACAGATACGCAGTATTTT. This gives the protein CALRVASGRTDTQYF.

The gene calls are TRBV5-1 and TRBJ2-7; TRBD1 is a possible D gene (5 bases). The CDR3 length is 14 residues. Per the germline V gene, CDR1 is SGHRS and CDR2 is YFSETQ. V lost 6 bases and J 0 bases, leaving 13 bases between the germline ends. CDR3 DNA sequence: TGCGCCAGCACCCTTTCTGGGGCCTCCTACGAGCAGTACTTC. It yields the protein CASTLSGASYEQYF.

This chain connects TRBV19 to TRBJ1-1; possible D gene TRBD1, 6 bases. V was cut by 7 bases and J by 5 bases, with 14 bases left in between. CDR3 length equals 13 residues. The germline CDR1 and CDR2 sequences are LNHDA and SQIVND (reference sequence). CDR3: CASNEGVKTEAFF. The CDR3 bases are TGTGCCAGTAATGAGGGGGTAAAGACTGAAGCTTTCTTT.

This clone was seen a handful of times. The CDR3 is CASSLPGQVPKNIQYF. The CDR3, as DNA: TGCGCCAGCAGTCTCCCGGGACAGGTACCCAAAAACATTCAGTACTTC. The chain uses TRBV23-1 and TRBJ2-4, with TRBD1 matching 8 bases. TRBV23-1 is an ORF; its function is uncertain. CDR3 length: 16 residues. With V trimmed by 4 bases and J by 2 bases, 7 bases remained unmatched.

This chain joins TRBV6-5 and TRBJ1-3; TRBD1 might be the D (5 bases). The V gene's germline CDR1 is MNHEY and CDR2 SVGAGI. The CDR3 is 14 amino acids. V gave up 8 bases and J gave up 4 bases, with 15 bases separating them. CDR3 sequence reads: CASRAGGSGNTIYF. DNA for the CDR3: TGTGCCAGCCGCGCGGGGGGATCCGGAAACACCATATATTTT.

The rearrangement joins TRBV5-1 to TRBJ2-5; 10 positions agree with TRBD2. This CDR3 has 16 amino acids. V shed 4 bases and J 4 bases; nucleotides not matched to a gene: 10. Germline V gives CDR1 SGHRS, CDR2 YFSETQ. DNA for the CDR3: TGCGCCAGCAGCCCAAGCCTAGCGGGAGATGGAGAGACCCAGTACTTC. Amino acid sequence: CASSPSLAGDGETQYF.

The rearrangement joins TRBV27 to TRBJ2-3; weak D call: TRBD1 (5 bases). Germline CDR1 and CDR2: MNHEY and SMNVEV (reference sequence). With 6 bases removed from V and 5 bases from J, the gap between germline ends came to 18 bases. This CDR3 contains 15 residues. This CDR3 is CASREYQGSRDTQYF. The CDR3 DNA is TGTGCCAGCAGGGAGTATCAGGGTTCACGAGATACGCAGTATTTT.

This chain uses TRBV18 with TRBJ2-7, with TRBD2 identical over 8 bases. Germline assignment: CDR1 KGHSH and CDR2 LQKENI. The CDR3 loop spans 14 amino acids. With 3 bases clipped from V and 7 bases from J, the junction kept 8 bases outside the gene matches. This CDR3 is CASSPGVAGTEQYF. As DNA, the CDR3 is TGTGCCAGCTCACCCGGGGTAGCGGGGACGGAGCAGTACTTC.

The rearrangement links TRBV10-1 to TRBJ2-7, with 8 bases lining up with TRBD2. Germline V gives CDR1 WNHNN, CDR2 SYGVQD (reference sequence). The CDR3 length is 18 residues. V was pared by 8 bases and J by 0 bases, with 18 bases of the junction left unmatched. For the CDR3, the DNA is TGCGCCAGCGGAGGGGCGGGGCTAGCGGGTGCTAGCTCCTACGAGCAGTACTTC. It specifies CASGGAGLAGASSYEQYF.

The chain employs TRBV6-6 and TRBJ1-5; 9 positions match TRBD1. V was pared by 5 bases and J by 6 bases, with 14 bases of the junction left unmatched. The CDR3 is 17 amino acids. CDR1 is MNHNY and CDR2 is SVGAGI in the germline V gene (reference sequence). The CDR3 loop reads CASSRRQGGPTSQPQHF. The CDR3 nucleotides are TGTGCCAGCAGTCGACGACAGGGGGGCCCGACGTCTCAGCCCCAGCATTTT.

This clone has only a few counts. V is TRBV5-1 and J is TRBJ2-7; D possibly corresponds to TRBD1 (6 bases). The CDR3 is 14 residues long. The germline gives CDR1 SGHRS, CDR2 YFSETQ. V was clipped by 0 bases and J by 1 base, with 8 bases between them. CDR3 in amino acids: CASSLGRGSYEQYF. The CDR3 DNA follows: TGCGCCAGCAGCTTGGGCAGGGGTTCCTACGAGCAGTACTTC.